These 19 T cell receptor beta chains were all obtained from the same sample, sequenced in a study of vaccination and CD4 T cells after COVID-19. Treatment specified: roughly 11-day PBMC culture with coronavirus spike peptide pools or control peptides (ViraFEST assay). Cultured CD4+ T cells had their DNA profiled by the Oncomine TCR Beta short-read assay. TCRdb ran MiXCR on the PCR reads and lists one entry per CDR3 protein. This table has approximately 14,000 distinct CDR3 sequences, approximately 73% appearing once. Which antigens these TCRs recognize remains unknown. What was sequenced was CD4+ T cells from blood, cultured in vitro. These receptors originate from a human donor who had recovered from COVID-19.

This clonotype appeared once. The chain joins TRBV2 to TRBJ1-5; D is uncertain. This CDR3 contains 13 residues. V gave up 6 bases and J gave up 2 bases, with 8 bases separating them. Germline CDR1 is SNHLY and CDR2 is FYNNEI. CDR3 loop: CASSGTGNQPQHF. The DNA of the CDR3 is TGTGCCAGCAGCGGTACAGGCAATCAGCCCCAGCATTTT.

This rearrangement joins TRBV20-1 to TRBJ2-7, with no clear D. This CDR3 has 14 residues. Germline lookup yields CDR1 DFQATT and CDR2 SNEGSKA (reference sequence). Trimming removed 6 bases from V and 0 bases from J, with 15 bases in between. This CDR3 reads CSAPKTRSSYEQYF. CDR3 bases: TGCAGTGCCCCTAAAACGAGGAGCTCCTACGAGCAGTACTTC.

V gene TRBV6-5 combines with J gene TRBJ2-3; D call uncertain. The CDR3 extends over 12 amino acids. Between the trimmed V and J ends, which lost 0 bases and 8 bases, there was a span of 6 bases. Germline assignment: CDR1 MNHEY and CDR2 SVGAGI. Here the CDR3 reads CASSYSGGTQYF. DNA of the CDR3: TGTGCCAGCAGTTACTCCGGTGGTACGCAGTATTTT.

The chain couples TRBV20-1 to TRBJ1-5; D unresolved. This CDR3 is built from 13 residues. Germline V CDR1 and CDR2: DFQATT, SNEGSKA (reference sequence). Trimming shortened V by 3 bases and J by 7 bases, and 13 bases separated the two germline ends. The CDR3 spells CSASAGDEQPQHF. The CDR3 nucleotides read TGCAGTGCTAGCGCCGGGGATGAGCAGCCCCAGCATTTT.

CDR3 DNA: TGTGCCAGCAGCTTAGATGGGCTTCGCAAGTACTTC. Protein sequence: CASSLDGLRKYF. The chain uses TRBV11-2 and TRBJ2-7; no firm D call. The CDR3 contains 12 residues. The V gene's germline CDR1 is SGHAT and CDR2 FQNNGV. With 0 bases removed from V and 11 bases from J, the gap between germline ends came to 11 bases.

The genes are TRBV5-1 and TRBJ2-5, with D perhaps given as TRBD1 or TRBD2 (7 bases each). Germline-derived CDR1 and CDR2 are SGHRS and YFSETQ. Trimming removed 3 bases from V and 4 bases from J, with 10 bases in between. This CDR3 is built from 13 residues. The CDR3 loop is CASSSRGGETQYF. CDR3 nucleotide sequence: TGCGCCAGCAGCTCCAGGGGGGGAGAGACCCAGTACTTC.

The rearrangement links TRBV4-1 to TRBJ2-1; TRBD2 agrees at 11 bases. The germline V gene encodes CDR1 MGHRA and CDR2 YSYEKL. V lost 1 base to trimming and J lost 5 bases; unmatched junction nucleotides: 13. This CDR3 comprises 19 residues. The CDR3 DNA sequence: TGCGCCAGCAGCCAAGGTGGTAGCGGGAGGGCCCTCGGGAACAATGAGCAGTTCTTC. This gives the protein CASSQGGSGRALGNNEQFF.

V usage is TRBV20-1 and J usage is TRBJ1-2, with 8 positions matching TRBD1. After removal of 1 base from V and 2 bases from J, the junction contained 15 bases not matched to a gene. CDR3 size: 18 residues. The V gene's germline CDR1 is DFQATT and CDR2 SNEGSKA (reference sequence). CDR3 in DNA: TGCAGTGCTAGAGGGGGTTCCCCGACAGGGGAGGAAAACTATGGCTACACCTTC. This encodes CSARGGSPTGEENYGYTF.

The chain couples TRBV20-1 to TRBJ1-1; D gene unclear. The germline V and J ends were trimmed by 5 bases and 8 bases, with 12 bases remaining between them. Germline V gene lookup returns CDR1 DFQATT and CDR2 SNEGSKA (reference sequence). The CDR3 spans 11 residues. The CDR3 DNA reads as TGCAGTGCTGGTCTTCGGCTCGAAGCTTTCTTT. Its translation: CSAGLRLEAFF.

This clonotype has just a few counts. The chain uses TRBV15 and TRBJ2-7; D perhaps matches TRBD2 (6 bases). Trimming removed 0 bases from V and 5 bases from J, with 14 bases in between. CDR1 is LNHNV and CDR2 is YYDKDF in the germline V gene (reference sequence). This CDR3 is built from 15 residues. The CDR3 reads CATSRDSGVWDEQYF. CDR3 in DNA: TGTGCCACCAGCAGAGATTCGGGGGTGTGGGACGAGCAGTACTTC.

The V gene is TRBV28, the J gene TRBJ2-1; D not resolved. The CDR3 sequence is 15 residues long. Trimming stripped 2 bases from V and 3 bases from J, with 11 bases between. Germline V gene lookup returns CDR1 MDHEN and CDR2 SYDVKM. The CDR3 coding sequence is TGTGCCAGCAGTTTAAATCGCCCCCACTACAATGAGCAGTTCTTC. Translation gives CASSLNRPHYNEQFF.

The CDR3 DNA is TGCAGTGCTAGGGGGATGGGGAACACTGAAGCTTTCTTT. Encoded protein: CSARGMGNTEAFF. The chain carries TRBV20-1 and TRBJ1-1; D uncertain. The CDR3 has 13 residues. Germline CDR1 and CDR2: DFQATT and SNEGSKA (reference sequence). V gave up 3 bases and J gave up 1 base, with 9 bases separating them.

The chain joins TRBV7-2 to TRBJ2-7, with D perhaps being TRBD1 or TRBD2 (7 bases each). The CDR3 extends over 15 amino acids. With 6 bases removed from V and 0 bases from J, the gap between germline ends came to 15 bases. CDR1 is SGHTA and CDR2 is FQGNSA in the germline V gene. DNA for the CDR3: TGTGCCAGCAGGAGGGGGCGGGAGACCTCCTACGAGCAGTACTTC. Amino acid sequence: CASRRGRETSYEQYF.

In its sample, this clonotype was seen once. This CDR3 reads CASSREGSYEQYF. The CDR3 DNA reads as TGTGCCAGCAGTCGGGAGGGCTCCTACGAGCAGTACTTC. This chain connects TRBV7-9 to TRBJ2-7; 8 positions match TRBD2. Trimming cost V 6 bases and J 0 bases; bases outside gene matches: 1. Germline assignment: CDR1 SEHNR and CDR2 FQNEAQ (reference sequence). The CDR3 has 13 amino acids.

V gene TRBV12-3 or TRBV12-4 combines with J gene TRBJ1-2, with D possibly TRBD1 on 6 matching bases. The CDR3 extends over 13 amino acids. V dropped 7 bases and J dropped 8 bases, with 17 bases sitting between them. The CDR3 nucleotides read TGTGCCAGCACCCTACGGGAGGGGGGGGGCTACACCTTC. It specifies CASTLREGGGYTF.

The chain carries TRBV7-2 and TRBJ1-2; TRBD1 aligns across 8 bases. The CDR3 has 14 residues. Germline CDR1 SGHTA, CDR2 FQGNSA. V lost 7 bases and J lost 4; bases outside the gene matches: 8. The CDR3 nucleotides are TGTGCCAGCAACGATAAAACAGGGGGCTATGGCTACACCTTC. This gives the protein CASNDKTGGYGYTF.

CDR3 coding DNA: TGTGCCAGCAGTTTACGGGCGACAGGGGTTGGGGGCTATGGCTACACCTTC. The encoded protein is CASSLRATGVGGYGYTF. The chain joins TRBV27 to TRBJ1-2, with 8 bases identical to TRBD1. Germline CDR1 MNHEY, CDR2 SMNVEV (reference sequence). The trim removed 2 bases at V and 4 bases at J, leaving 12 bases unmatched. The CDR3 has 17 amino acids.

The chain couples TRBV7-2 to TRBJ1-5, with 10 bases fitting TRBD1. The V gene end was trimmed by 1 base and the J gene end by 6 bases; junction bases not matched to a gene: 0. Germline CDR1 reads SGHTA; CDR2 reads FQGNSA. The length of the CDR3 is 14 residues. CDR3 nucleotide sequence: TGTGCCAGCAGCTTAGGGGACAGGGGTCAGCCCCAGCATTTT. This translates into CASSLGDRGQPQHF.

For the CDR3, the DNA is TGTGCCAGCAGCACGATTAATCAGCCCCAGCATTTT. This gives the protein CASSTINQPQHF. This chain joins TRBV7-2 and TRBJ1-5; D is uncertain. This CDR3 comprises 12 residues. Germline CDR1 and CDR2: SGHTA and FQGNSA. Trimming removed 5 bases from V and 4 bases from J, with 6 bases in between.